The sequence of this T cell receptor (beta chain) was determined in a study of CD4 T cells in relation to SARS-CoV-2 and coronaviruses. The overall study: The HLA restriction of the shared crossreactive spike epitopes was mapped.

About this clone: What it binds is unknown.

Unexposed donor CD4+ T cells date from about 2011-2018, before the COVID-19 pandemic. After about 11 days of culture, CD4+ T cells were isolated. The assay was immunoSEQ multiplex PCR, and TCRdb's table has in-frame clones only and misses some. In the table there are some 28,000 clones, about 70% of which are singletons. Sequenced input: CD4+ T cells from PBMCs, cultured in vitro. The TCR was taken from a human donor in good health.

The DNA for the CDR3 is TGTGCCTGGAACCCGGGGTTGGACTATGGCTACACCTTC. Translated: CAWNPGLDYGYTF. V and J are TRBV30 and TRBJ1-2; D uncertain. Trimming removed 4 bases at V and 3 bases at J, with 12 bases between. The CDR3 totals 13 residues. Germline V gives CDR1 GTSNPN, CDR2 SVGIG (reference sequence).